This is a list of T cell receptor beta chains from one sample in a study of T-cell memory formation after mild COVID-19. TCRdb ran MiXCR on the 5' RACE reads and lists one entry per CDR3 protein. This sample has tens of thousands of distinct CDR3 sequences, with around 15% found just once. Sequenced: PBMCs or a T cell subset sorted from them (not recorded which). The source is an adult who had mild COVID-19 (a few samples of this study predate the infection). Cell type and time point are not known. Both conserved end residues are part of each CDR3. Fields, in order: clone size, D gene, V gene, J gene, CDR3 protein, CDR3 DNA. A D gene is named only where the DNA matches it firmly. The size entry is marked missing in some rows and otherwise reads once, few, many or a size class.

clone size: many
D gene: .
V gene: TRBV6-1
J gene: TRBJ1-5
CDR3 protein: CASREAGVRNQPQHF
CDR3 DNA: TGTGCCAGCAGAGAGGCGGGGGTTCGCAATCAGCCCCAGCATTTT

clone size: many
D gene: .
V gene: TRBV7-3
J gene: TRBJ2-1
CDR3 protein: CASSLMDGGEQFF
CDR3 DNA: TGTGCCAGCAGCTTAATGGACGGCGGGGAGCAGTTCTTC

clone size: few
D gene: .
V gene: TRBV29-1
J gene: TRBJ2-3
CDR3 protein: CSGGGSTDTQYF
CDR3 DNA: TGCAGCGGCGGAGGCAGCACAGATACGCAGTATTTT

clone size: many
D gene: .
V gene: TRBV12-3/TRBV12-4
J gene: TRBJ2-7
CDR3 protein: CASSLIQGSSYEQYF
CDR3 DNA: TGTGCCAGCAGTTTGATCCAAGGGAGCTCCTACGAGCAGTACTTC

clone size: medium-sized
D gene: TRBD2
V gene: TRBV10-3
J gene: TRBJ2-7
CDR3 protein: CAISESASGYEQYF
CDR3 DNA: TGTGCCATCAGTGAGTCTGCTAGCGGCTACGAGCAGTACTTC

clone size: few
D gene: TRBD1
V gene: TRBV3-1
J gene: TRBJ1-2
CDR3 protein: CASSRTGGFYGYTF
CDR3 DNA: TGTGCCAGCAGCCGCACAGGGGGCTTCTATGGCTACACCTTC

clone size: many
D gene: TRBD2
V gene: TRBV12-3/TRBV12-4
J gene: TRBJ2-3
CDR3 protein: CASSLEAGITADTQYF
CDR3 DNA: TGTGCCAGCAGTTTAGAAGCGGGAATTACGGCAGATACGCAGTATTTT

clone size: many
D gene: TRBD2
V gene: TRBV5-1
J gene: TRBJ2-1
CDR3 protein: CASVRVGGAADEQFF
CDR3 DNA: TGCGCCAGCGTGCGAGTCGGGGGGGCTGCCGATGAGCAGTTCTTC

clone size: many
D gene: TRBD1
V gene: TRBV4-1
J gene: TRBJ2-1
CDR3 protein: CASSPRQGRNNEQFF
CDR3 DNA: TGCGCCAGCAGCCCTCGACAGGGAAGAAACAATGAGCAGTTCTTC

clone size: many
D gene: .
V gene: TRBV19
J gene: TRBJ2-6
CDR3 protein: CASFGPTSGANVLTF
CDR3 DNA: TGTGCCAGTTTTGGCCCTACCTCTGGGGCCAACGTCCTGACTTTC

clone size: many
D gene: .
V gene: TRBV27
J gene: TRBJ1-4
CDR3 protein: CASSLSIKGHEKLFF
CDR3 DNA: TGTGCCAGCAGTTTATCGATCAAGGGGCATGAAAAACTGTTTTTT

clone size: .
D gene: .
V gene: TRBV6-5
J gene: TRBJ2-7
CDR3 protein: CASSYRREYSEQYF
CDR3 DNA: TGTGCCAGCAGTTATCGGAGGGAGTACAGCGAGCAGTACTTC

clone size: .
D gene: .
V gene: TRBV3-1
J gene: TRBJ1-2
CDR3 protein: CASSQGLSAQGGRSYTF
CDR3 DNA: TGTGCCAGCAGCCAAGGACTTAGCGCCCAAGGAGGTAGGAGCTACACCTTC

clone size: many
D gene: TRBD2
V gene: TRBV6-2/TRBV6-3
J gene: TRBJ2-3
CDR3 protein: CASGRREWTDTQYF
CDR3 DNA: TGTGCCAGCGGGAGGCGGGAGTGGACAGATACGCAGTATTTT

clone size: many
D gene: .
V gene: TRBV6-2/TRBV6-3
J gene: TRBJ2-7
CDR3 protein: CASSYRYEQYF
CDR3 DNA: TGTGCCAGCAGTTACCGGTACGAGCAGTACTTC

clone size: .
D gene: .
V gene: TRBV12-3/TRBV12-4
J gene: TRBJ1-4
CDR3 protein: CASSSGFNEKLFF
CDR3 DNA: TGTGCCAGCAGTTCAGGGTTTAATGAAAAACTGTTTTTT

clone size: many
D gene: .
V gene: TRBV15
J gene: TRBJ1-5
CDR3 protein: CATSRTGTGPGQPQHF
CDR3 DNA: TGTGCCACCAGCAGGACCGGGACGGGTCCCGGGCAGCCCCAGCATTTT

clone size: .
D gene: .
V gene: TRBV19
J gene: TRBJ1-1
CDR3 protein: CASSILGQRTEAFF
CDR3 DNA: TGTGCCAGTAGTATTTTGGGGCAGCGGACTGAAGCTTTCTTT

clone size: many
D gene: TRBD1
V gene: TRBV3-1
J gene: TRBJ2-7
CDR3 protein: CASSLRRQGPYEQYF
CDR3 DNA: TGTGCCAGCAGCCTAAGACGACAGGGACCTTACGAGCAGTACTTC

clone size: few
D gene: .
V gene: TRBV25-1
J gene: TRBJ2-3
CDR3 protein: CASLLTDTQYF
CDR3 DNA: TGTGCCAGCCTCTTAACGGATACGCAGTATTTT

clone size: many
D gene: .
V gene: TRBV7-3
J gene: TRBJ2-5
CDR3 protein: CASSFTRGETQYF
CDR3 DNA: TGTGCCAGCAGCTTTACCCGAGGCGAGACCCAGTACTTC

clone size: .
D gene: .
V gene: TRBV10-3
J gene: TRBJ1-1
CDR3 protein: CAISENYEAFF
CDR3 DNA: TGTGCCATCAGTGAGAACTATGAAGCTTTCTTT

clone size: .
D gene: TRBD2
V gene: TRBV7-9
J gene: TRBJ2-7
CDR3 protein: CASSLTAGVDWFAAYEQYF
CDR3 DNA: TGTGCCAGCAGCTTAACAGCGGGAGTGGACTGGTTTGCGGCCTACGAGCAGTACTTC

clone size: many
D gene: .
V gene: TRBV18
J gene: TRBJ2-7
CDR3 protein: CASSPAESYEQYF
CDR3 DNA: TGTGCCAGCTCACCGGCAGAGTCCTACGAGCAGTACTTC

clone size: many
D gene: .
V gene: TRBV12-3/TRBV12-4
J gene: TRBJ1-4
CDR3 protein: CASSPSGGYNEKLFF
CDR3 DNA: TGTGCCAGCAGCCCGTCGGGAGGGTACAATGAAAAACTGTTTTTT

clone size: few
D gene: .
V gene: TRBV10-3
J gene: TRBJ2-7
CDR3 protein: CATAGGAGSADEQYF
CDR3 DNA: TGTGCCACCGCAGGTGGGGCAGGGTCCGCCGACGAGCAGTACTTC

clone size: few
D gene: .
V gene: TRBV15
J gene: TRBJ1-3
CDR3 protein: CATSRDQARGNTIYF
CDR3 DNA: TGTGCCACCAGCAGAGATCAGGCGAGAGGAAACACCATATATTTT

clone size: many
D gene: TRBD1
V gene: TRBV24-1
J gene: TRBJ2-2
CDR3 protein: CATSDIHVTGGLAGTGELFF
CDR3 DNA: TGTGCCACCAGTGACATCCATGTGACAGGGGGCCTTGCGGGAACCGGGGAGCTGTTTTTT

clone size: medium-sized
D gene: .
V gene: TRBV11-2
J gene: TRBJ2-5
CDR3 protein: CASSLVGLNQETQYF
CDR3 DNA: TGTGCCAGCAGCTTAGTAGGACTCAACCAAGAGACCCAGTACTTC

clone size: few
D gene: .
V gene: TRBV19
J gene: TRBJ1-4
CDR3 protein: CASSTGAQREKLFF
CDR3 DNA: TGTGCCAGTAGTACCGGGGCGCAGAGGGAAAAACTGTTTTTT

clone size: many
D gene: TRBD1
V gene: TRBV18
J gene: TRBJ1-2
CDR3 protein: CASSHPGTGEVPYGYTF
CDR3 DNA: TGTGCCAGCTCACACCCCGGGACAGGGGAGGTTCCTTATGGCTACACCTTC

clone size: medium-sized
D gene: TRBD2
V gene: TRBV4-1
J gene: TRBJ2-4
CDR3 protein: CASSQGLAVAKNIQYF
CDR3 DNA: TGCGCCAGCAGCCAAGGACTAGCGGTAGCCAAAAACATTCAGTACTTC

clone size: many
D gene: TRBD1
V gene: TRBV10-3
J gene: TRBJ1-2
CDR3 protein: CAISEWGPSRDSINYGYTF
CDR3 DNA: TGTGCCATCAGTGAATGGGGCCCGTCGAGGGACAGCATTAACTATGGCTACACCTTC

clone size: many
D gene: .
V gene: TRBV7-2
J gene: TRBJ1-6
CDR3 protein: CASSLAGLNSPLHF
CDR3 DNA: TGTGCCAGCAGCTTAGCAGGGCTAAATTCACCCCTCCACTTT